This T cell receptor (beta chain) was found in a study of Graves' ophthalmopathy and Graves' hyperthyroidism. Study-wide findings and caveats: Progression of ophthalmopathy was predicted by the model with 65% to 71% sensitivity and approximately 72% specificity.

Notes on this clonotype: Its specificity is not known.

The germline V gene has CDR1 MDHEN and CDR2 SYDVKM. The CDR3 covers 12 residues. V was cut by 6 bases and J by 4 bases, with 10 bases left in between. The authors defined stable hyperthyroidism as no ophthalmopathy within 18 months of follow-up. The diagnostic workup employed clinical symptoms, serum thyroxine, TRAb, thyroid ultrasound and orbital computed tomography. Fresh peripheral blood, around 10 ml, was the PBMC source. Amplifying from RNA transcripts, the study obtained TCR beta CDR3 regions. The library came from an HTBI-primed first-round RT-PCR and a second-round multiplex PCR. TCRdb recomputed calls from the multiplex PCR reads with MiXCR, one row per CDR3 protein. The table lists about 390,000 distinct CDR3 sequences, approximately 18% of them singletons, with 2% to 3% in the top ten.

The origin of this receptor is an adult woman with stable Graves' hyperthyroidism. The sequenced sample consisted of peripheral blood. The V and J genes are TRBV28 and TRBJ2-7; D gene uncertain. The CDR3 region is CASRLGTYEQYF. For the CDR3, the DNA is TGTGCCAGCAGACTTGGAACTTACGAGCAGTACTTC. Full variable domain (outside the CDR3, taken from reference TRBV28 and TRBJ2-7): DVKVTQSSRYLVKRTGEKVFLECVQDMDHENMFWYRQDPGLGLRLIYFSYDVKMKEKGDIPEGYSVSREKKERFSLILESASTNQTSMYLCASRLGTYEQYFGPGTRLTVT.